A selection of T cell receptor beta chains follows, all from one sample in a study of cytomegalovirus exposure and HLA in healthy donors. Sequencing used immunoSEQ multiplex PCR; TCRdb keeps in-frame clones, though not all of them. The sample yields around 50,000 clones, of which the top ten take up approximately 12%. The source material was PBMCs. These receptors were collected from a woman in her 30s in good health and CMV-seropositive. The CDR3 runs from the conserved cysteine through the conserved F or W. D genes are given only for firm matches.

d_call j_call v_call cdr3_nt cdr3_aa
TRBD1 TRBJ1-1 TRBV19 TGTGCCAGTAGCTCACGGGGAGTTACAGGGGACATGAACACTGAAGCTTTCTTT CASSSRGVTGDMNTEAFF
TRBD1 TRBJ1-6 TRBV25-1 TGTGCCAGCAGGTTCGGGACAGGGGCTTCACCCCTCCACTTT CASRFGTGASPLHF
TRBD1 TRBJ2-7 TRBV29-1 TGCAGCGTCGTTACAGGGGATGGCGAGCAGTACTTC CSVVTGDGEQYF
NA TRBJ1-6 TRBV27 TGTGCCAGCAGCCAGATATACCGGGGGGCGGATAATTCACCCCTCCACTTT CASSQIYRGADNSPLHF
NA TRBJ1-5 TRBV4-2 TGTGCCAGCAGCCAGGATGACAGGAGTAATCAGCCCCAGCATTTT CASSQDDRSNQPQHF
TRBD1 TRBJ1-1 TRBV18 TGTGCCAGCTCACCACTATCCGGACAGGGTCCGGCTGAAGCTTTCTTT CASSPLSGQGPAEAFF
NA TRBJ2-5 TRBV5-1 TGCGCCAGCAGCTTGGTACGGGGAGAGACCCAGTACTTC CASSLVRGETQYF
NA TRBJ1-5 TRBV10-3 TGTGCCATCAGTGAGAGGGGGAGAGGGTCCAATCAGCCCCAGCATTTT CAISERGRGSNQPQHF
NA TRBJ1-1 TRBV9 TGTGCCAGCAGCGAGGGGATTGGGGTCGGCATCAAGGCTTTCTTT CASSEGIGVGIKAFF
NA TRBJ1-2 TRBV7-2 TGTGCCAGCAGCCCCATGACTTCTAACTATGGCTACACCTTC CASSPMTSNYGYTF
TRBD2 TRBJ2-7 TRBV30 TGTGCCTGGAGTAAGGGCGGGGGAAGGTCCTACGAGCAGTACTTC CAWSKGGGRSYEQYF
TRBD2 TRBJ2-5 TRBV6-5 TGTGCCAGCAGCCGGGGACTAGCGGGGGAGACCCAGTACTTC CASSRGLAGETQYF
TRBD1 TRBJ2-7 TRBV30 TGTGCCTGGGGACAGGCCTACGAGCAGTACTTC CAWGQAYEQYF
NA TRBJ1-2 TRBV5-1 TGCGCCAGCAGCTTGGTGCAGGGGTCCTATGGCTACACCTTC CASSLVQGSYGYTF
TRBD2 TRBJ2-7 TRBV9 TGTGCCAGCAGCGGGACTAGCGGGAGCTACGAGCAGTACTTC CASSGTSGSYEQYF
NA TRBJ1-2 TRBV7-9 TGTGCCAGCAGCTTAGACAGGTTAGGCCACACCTTC CASSLDRLGHTF
NA TRBJ2-5 TRBV7-6 TGTGCCAGCAGCTTGCCCCTACTCACCCAGTACTTC CASSLPLLTQYF
TRBD2 TRBJ2-5 TRBV5-1 TGCGCCAGCAGAAGAACAGCGGGGGGGCAAGAGACCCAGTACTTC CASRRTAGGQETQYF
TRBD2 TRBJ2-3 TRBV9 TGTGCCAGCAGCGCATCGGGAGGGAGAAGCACAGATACGCAGTATTTT CASSASGGRSTDTQYF
TRBD2 TRBJ2-3 TRBV6-1 TGTGCCAGCAGTTTACTAGCGGGAGCGCAGGATACGCAGTATTTT CASSLLAGAQDTQYF
TRBD1 TRBJ2-3 TRBV6-4 TGTGCCAGCAGTGACGGGACAGGGGCCCCAGATACGCAGTATTTT CASSDGTGAPDTQYF
TRBD1 TRBJ2-5 TRBV27 TGTGCCAGCAGCAGGACAGGGGAAGAGACCCAGTACTTC CASSRTGEETQYF
NA TRBJ1-1 TRBV10-3 TGTGCCTCCACCCGGGACATTTTTAACACTGAAGCTTTCTTT CASTRDIFNTEAFF
NA TRBJ1-6 TRBV5-4 TGTGCCAGCAGCTTGGAGCGTCTTAATTCACCCCTCCACTTT CASSLERLNSPLHF
NA TRBJ1-2 TRBV5-1 TGCGCCAGCAGCTTGGTCGGGGATCACGGCTACACCTTC CASSLVGDHGYTF
NA TRBJ2-3 TRBV5-1 TGCGCCAGCAGCCCGGAGGCGGATACGCAGTATTTT CASSPEADTQYF
NA TRBJ2-7 TRBV5-4 TGTGCCAGCAGCTTGGTTACAGGGTCCCTCTCCGAGCAGTACTTC CASSLVTGSLSEQYF
TRBD1 TRBJ1-1 TRBV30 TGTGCCTGGAATTTGGGGACAGCTGAAGCTTTCTTT CAWNLGTAEAFF
NA TRBJ2-3 TRBV2 TGTGCCAGCCTTCTGTCCACAGATACGCAGTATTTT CASLLSTDTQYF
TRBD2 TRBJ2-1 TRBV5-8 TGTGCCAGCAGCGCAGGGACTACCTACAATGAGCAGTTCTTC CASSAGTTYNEQFF